This is a list of T cell receptor beta chains from one sample in a study of blood T cell repertoires in COVID-19. Clones were read by immunoSEQ multiplex PCR, and TCRdb kept only the in-frame ones, dropping some. The data hold under 250,000 clones, with 82% observed a single time. The sequenced sample was peripheral blood. The receptors stem from a woman older than 75 with acute or convalescent COVID-19. The CDR3 runs from the conserved cysteine through the conserved F or W. The D gene is left open where the match is weak. Clone size is not always given. Where it is, it says once, few, many or a class for expanded clones.

cdr3_aa: CASSEEQGARDTEAFF
v_call: TRBV10-1
clone_size: NA
d_call: TRBD1

cdr3_aa: CATSRPTLAGGPTDTQYF
v_call: TRBV15
clone_size: once
d_call: TRBD2

cdr3_aa: CASSPRGSNYGYTF
v_call: TRBV10-1
clone_size: NA
d_call: NA

cdr3_aa: CASSPEADTQYF
v_call: TRBV18
clone_size: once
d_call: NA

cdr3_aa: CASSEGATNEKLFF
v_call: TRBV6-6
clone_size: once
d_call: TRBD1

cdr3_aa: CASSYAPAVDGYTF
v_call: TRBV6-2/TRBV6-3
clone_size: NA
d_call: NA

cdr3_aa: CASSRDRNNSPLHF
v_call: TRBV2
clone_size: NA
d_call: TRBD1

cdr3_aa: CASSLEGGGIGELFF
v_call: TRBV7-2
clone_size: once
d_call: TRBD2

cdr3_aa: CASSLGGRMGTEAFF
v_call: TRBV5-8
clone_size: NA
d_call: NA

cdr3_aa: CASSQDWGQGVKDTQYF
v_call: TRBV4-3
clone_size: NA
d_call: TRBD1

cdr3_aa: CASSTSRGDTQYF
v_call: TRBV4-3
clone_size: large
d_call: NA

cdr3_aa: CAISRGDSYEQYF
v_call: TRBV10-3
clone_size: few
d_call: TRBD2

cdr3_aa: CAWSVIDSGGRNEQFF
v_call: TRBV30
clone_size: NA
d_call: TRBD2

cdr3_aa: CASSQAPGQANYGYTF
v_call: TRBV4-2
clone_size: NA
d_call: TRBD1

cdr3_aa: CASSIRQDIGPQHF
v_call: TRBV19
clone_size: few
d_call: NA

cdr3_aa: CASSPSTGTGGTEAFF
v_call: TRBV7-2
clone_size: once
d_call: TRBD1

cdr3_aa: CASTLGTGGTDTQYF
v_call: TRBV6-8
clone_size: NA
d_call: TRBD1

cdr3_aa: CASRDRAYNSPLHF
v_call: TRBV7-2
clone_size: NA
d_call: TRBD1

cdr3_aa: CASSTHGGSNQPQHF
v_call: TRBV19
clone_size: NA
d_call: NA

cdr3_aa: CASTGGGTTSYEQYF
v_call: TRBV28
clone_size: NA
d_call: NA

cdr3_aa: CASSFDRGPGEAFF
v_call: TRBV7-3
clone_size: NA
d_call: TRBD1

cdr3_aa: CASSLGNGGAVVTQYF
v_call: TRBV5-4
clone_size: NA
d_call: TRBD2